The 8 T cell receptor beta chains reported below all come from one sample, sequenced in a study of identical twins. TCRdb reprocessed the 5' RACE reads with MiXCR, giving one entry per CDR3 protein. Among some 1,700,000 distinct CDR3 sequences listed, more than 30% were seen once. The sequencing input was cord blood. The receptors shown here come from a newborn girl in good health.

This clonotype was counted ten times or more. J is TRBJ2-7 and V is TRBV7-2; D is uncertain. Trimming removed 4 bases from V and 11 bases from J, with 21 bases in between. The germline V gene has CDR1 SGHTA and CDR2 FQGNSA. The CDR3 loop spans 14 amino acids. The CDR3 DNA reads as TGTGCCAGCAGCTCAATAGCTACTGCCCCTATAGAGTACTTC. Its protein product is CASSSIATAPIEYF.

This clonotype was recorded many times. The chain employs TRBV24-1 and TRBJ2-5; 8 nucleotides agree with TRBD1. Germline lookup yields CDR1 KGHDR and CDR2 SFDVKD. V shed 7 bases, J shed 4 bases, and the junction held 7 bases outside the gene matches. CDR3 length: 14 residues. The DNA for the CDR3 is TGTGCCACCAGACCGACAGGGGCGGGAGAGACCCAGTACTTC. This gives the protein CATRPTGAGETQYF.

The V call is TRBV28, the J call TRBJ2-1; D is possibly TRBD2 (6 bases). Trimming stripped 6 bases from V and 0 bases from J, with 15 bases between. Germline V gene lookup returns CDR1 MDHEN and CDR2 SYDVKM. The CDR3 totals 16 residues. CDR3 sequence reads: CASSPLLALSYNEQFF. The CDR3 coding sequence is TGTGCCAGCAGCCCCCTCCTAGCGCTCTCCTACAATGAGCAGTTCTTC.

The chain carries TRBV5-5 and TRBJ1-2, with D tentatively TRBD1 (6 bases). CDR1 SGHKS and CDR2 YYEKEE come from the germline V gene (reference sequence). This CDR3 has 16 amino acids. Trimming took off 0 bases at V and 5 bases at J, with 17 bases between the two ends. CDR3 residues: CASSLEPRVRGYGYTF. For the CDR3, the DNA is TGTGCCAGCAGCTTGGAGCCCCGGGTCAGGGGATATGGCTACACCTTC.

This chain joins TRBV5-1 and TRBJ1-5; D is uncertain. The CDR3 is 14 amino acids. Trimming left V 0 bases short and J 2 bases short, with 6 bases between. Per the germline V gene, CDR1 is SGHRS and CDR2 is YFSETQ. The CDR3 protein is CASSLEEGNQPQHF. The CDR3 DNA follows: TGCGCCAGCAGCTTGGAGGAGGGCAATCAGCCCCAGCATTTT.

This chain connects TRBV20-1 to TRBJ1-1, with 7 positions matching TRBD1. The germline V gene encodes CDR1 DFQATT and CDR2 SNEGSKA (reference sequence). V lost 5 bases, J lost 3 bases, and 6 bases stayed unmatched. CDR3 length equals 13 residues. The CDR3 here is CSAPIQGYTEAFF. The CDR3 bases are TGCAGTGCTCCGATACAGGGGTACACTGAAGCTTTCTTT.

This clonotype was counted ten times or more. This rearrangement joins TRBV12-3 or TRBV12-4 to TRBJ2-7; 13 bases fit TRBD2. The ends lost 5 bases at V and 0 bases at J; junction bases unmatched: 4. The length of the CDR3 is 16 residues. The CDR3 DNA follows: TGTGCCAGCAGTCCCGGACTAGCGGGGGTCTCCTACGAGCAGTACTTC. Translation: CASSPGLAGVSYEQYF.

This clonotype appeared a few times. The chain couples TRBV7-9 to TRBJ1-2; D remains unclear. CDR1 SEHNR and CDR2 FQNEAQ come from the germline V gene (reference sequence). Trimming took off 6 bases at V and 4 bases at J, with 12 bases between the two ends. This CDR3 region has 13 residues. CDR3 amino acids: CASSPDVLYGYTF. The CDR3 nucleotides read TGTGCCAGCAGTCCAGACGTACTCTATGGCTACACCTTC.